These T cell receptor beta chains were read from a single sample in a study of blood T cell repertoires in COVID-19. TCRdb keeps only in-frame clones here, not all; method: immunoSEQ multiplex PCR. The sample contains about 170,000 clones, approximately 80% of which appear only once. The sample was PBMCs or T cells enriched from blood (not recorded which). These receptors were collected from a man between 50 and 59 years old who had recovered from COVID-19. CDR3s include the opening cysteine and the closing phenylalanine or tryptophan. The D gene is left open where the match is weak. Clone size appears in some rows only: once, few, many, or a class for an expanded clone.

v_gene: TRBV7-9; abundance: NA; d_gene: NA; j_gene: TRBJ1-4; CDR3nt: TGTGCCAGCAGCTTAGAAAGGGGAACTGAAAAACTGTTTTTT; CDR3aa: CASSLERGTEKLFF
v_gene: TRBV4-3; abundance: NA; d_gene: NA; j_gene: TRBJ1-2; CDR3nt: TGCGCCAGCAGCCAAGTACCCCACGGGATTGGGGGCTACACCTTC; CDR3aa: CASSQVPHGIGGYTF
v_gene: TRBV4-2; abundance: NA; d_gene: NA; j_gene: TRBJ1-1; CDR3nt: TGTGCCAGCAGCCCAGAGGCAGGGATCACTGAAGCTTTCTTT; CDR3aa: CASSPEAGITEAFF
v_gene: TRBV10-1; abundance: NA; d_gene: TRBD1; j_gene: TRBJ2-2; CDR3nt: TGCGCCAGCAATGGACAGGACACCGGGGAGCTGTTTTTT; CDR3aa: CASNGQDTGELFF
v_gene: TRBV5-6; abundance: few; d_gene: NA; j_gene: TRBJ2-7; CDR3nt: TGTGCCAGCAGCTTGGTACAGGTCTACGAGCAGTACTTC; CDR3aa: CASSLVQVYEQYF
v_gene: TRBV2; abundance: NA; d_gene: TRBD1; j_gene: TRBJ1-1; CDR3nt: TGTGCCAGCAGTGAGGAGCCAGGGGGCTTAGCTTTCTTT; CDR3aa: CASSEEPGGLAFF
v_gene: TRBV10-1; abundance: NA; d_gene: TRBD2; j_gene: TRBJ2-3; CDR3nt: TGCGCCAGCAGTGAGACTAGCGGGGACCTCACAGATACGCAGTATTTT; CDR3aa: CASSETSGDLTDTQYF
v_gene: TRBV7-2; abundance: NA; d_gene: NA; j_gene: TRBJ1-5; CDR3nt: TGTGCCAGCAGCTTAGCGACAGGTAACAATCAGCCCCAGCATTTT; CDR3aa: CASSLATGNNQPQHF
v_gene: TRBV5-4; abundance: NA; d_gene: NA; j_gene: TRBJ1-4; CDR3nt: TGTGCCAGCAGCTTGGGCAGGACAGACAGTGAAAAACTGTTTTTT; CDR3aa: CASSLGRTDSEKLFF
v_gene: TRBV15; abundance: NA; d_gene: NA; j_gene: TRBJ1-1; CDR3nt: TGTGCCACCAGCAGAGATCTGCAGGGGACTGAAGCTTTCTTT; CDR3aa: CATSRDLQGTEAFF
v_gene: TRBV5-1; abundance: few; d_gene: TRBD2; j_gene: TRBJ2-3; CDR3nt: TGCGCCAGCAGCTCAGCGGGGGGGACAGATACGCAGTATTTT; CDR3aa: CASSSAGGTDTQYF
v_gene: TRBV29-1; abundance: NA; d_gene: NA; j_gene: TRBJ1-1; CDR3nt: TGCAGCGTTGAAGAGCGGAGGGGCGTTACTGAAGCTTTCTTT; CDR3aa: CSVEERRGVTEAFF
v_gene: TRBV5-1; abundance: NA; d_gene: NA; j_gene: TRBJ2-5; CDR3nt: TGCGCCAGCAGCTTGGGGTCCCCAAACGGGGAGACCCAGTACTTC; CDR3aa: CASSLGSPNGETQYF